Sequencing of this T cell receptor (beta chain) was carried out in a study of blood T cells in healthy people across ages. General study results and limits: Higher diversity, along with more naive CD4+ cells, distinguished long-lived donors from aged donors. Because sorting was not performed, PBMCs prevented conclusive naive versus antigen-experienced comparison.

Next came a second PCR, run for about 7 to 12 cycles, which used a sample-barcoded 5' primer along with a J-beta primer mix. A tag from a template-switch adaptor with 12 random nucleotides marked each cDNA molecule. Via MiXCR, TCRdb re-called the 5' RACE reads, giving one row per CDR3 protein. The table includes roughly 1.9 million distinct CDR3 sequences, 30% to 40% detected once. Germline loops: CDR1 MDHEN, CDR2 SYDVKM. V lost 10 bases and J 0 bases, leaving 13 bases between the germline ends. This CDR3 contains 13 residues. A word on this clonotype: The antigen remains unidentified.

Sequencing input: blood. The chain carries TRBV28 and TRBJ2-7; D gene unclear. The clonotype was recovered from a human donor in good health. CDR3 bases: TGTGCCACTCAGGAGCCACGCTCCTACGAGCAGTACTTC. This gives the protein CATQEPRSYEQYF.